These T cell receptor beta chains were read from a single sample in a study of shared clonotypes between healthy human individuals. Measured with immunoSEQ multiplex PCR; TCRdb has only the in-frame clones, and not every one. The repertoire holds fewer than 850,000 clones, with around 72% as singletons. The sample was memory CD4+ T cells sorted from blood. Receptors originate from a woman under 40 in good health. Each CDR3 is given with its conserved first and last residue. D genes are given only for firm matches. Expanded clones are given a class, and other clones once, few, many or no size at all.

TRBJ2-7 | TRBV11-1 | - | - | TGTGCCAGCAGCTTGGGATTACCCTCCTACGAGCAGTACTTC | CASSLGLPSYEQYF
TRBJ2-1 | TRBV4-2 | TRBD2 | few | TGTGCCAGCAGCCACCCTGTAGCGGGAAGATTCAACAATGAGCAGTTCTTC | CASSHPVAGRFNNEQFF
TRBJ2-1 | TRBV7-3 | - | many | TGTGCCAGCAGCTTAGGTAGCGGAAATTACAATGAGCAGTTCTTC | CASSLGSGNYNEQFF
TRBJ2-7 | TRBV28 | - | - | TGTGCCAGCTACAGCGCCCGTCCCAACTACGAGCAGTACTTC | CASYSARPNYEQYF
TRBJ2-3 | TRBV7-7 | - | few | TGTGCCAGCAGCTTAGGGTTAGGGGCCAGGGGGGTTTTCACAGATACGCAGTATTTT | CASSLGLGARGVFTDTQYF
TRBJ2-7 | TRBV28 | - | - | TGTGCCAGCACGGTCATGCGGGTGGGGCGGGAGCAGTACTTC | CASTVMRVGREQYF
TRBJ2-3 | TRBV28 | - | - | TGTGCCAGCAGTCCAAATCTAGGGAAGGGCACAGATACGCAGTATTTT | CASSPNLGKGTDTQYF
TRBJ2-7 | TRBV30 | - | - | TGTGCCTGGAGTGTGACTAGAGGGGCCTACGAGCAGTACTTC | CAWSVTRGAYEQYF
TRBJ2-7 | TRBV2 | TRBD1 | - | TGTGCCAGCACCAGGGACAGGACGACCTCCTACGAGCAGTACTTC | CASTRDRTTSYEQYF
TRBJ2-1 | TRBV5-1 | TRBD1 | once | TGCGCCAGCAGCGGGGGACAGTACAACAATGAGCAGTTCTTC | CASSGGQYNNEQFF
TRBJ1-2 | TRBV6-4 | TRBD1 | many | TGTGCCAGCAGATCCGGGACAGGGGTTGGCTACACCTTC | CASRSGTGVGYTF
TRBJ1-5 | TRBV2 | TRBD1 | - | TGTGCCAGCAGCCCGGGACAGGGAAGGGGATATAGCAATCAGCCCCAGCATTTT | CASSPGQGRGYSNQPQHF
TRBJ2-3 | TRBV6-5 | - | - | TGTGCCAGCAGTCGGAGGGAAGATACGCAGTATTTT | CASSRREDTQYF